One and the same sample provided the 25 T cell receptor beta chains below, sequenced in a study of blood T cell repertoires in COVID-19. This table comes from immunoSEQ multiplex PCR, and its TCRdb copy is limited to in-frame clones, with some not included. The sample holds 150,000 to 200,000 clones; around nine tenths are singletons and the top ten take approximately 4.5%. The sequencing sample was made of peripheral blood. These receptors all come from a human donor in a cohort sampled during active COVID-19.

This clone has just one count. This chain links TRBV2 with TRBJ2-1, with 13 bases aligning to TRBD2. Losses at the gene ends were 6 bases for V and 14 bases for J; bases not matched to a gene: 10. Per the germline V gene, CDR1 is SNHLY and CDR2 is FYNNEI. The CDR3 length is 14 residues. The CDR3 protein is CASRGQGTSGTEFF. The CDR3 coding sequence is TGTGCCAGCAGGGGACAAGGGACTAGCGGGACGGAGTTCTTC.

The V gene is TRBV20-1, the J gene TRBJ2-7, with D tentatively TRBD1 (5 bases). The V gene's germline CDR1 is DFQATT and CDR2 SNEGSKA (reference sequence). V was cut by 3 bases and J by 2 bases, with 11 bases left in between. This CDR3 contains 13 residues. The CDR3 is CSASWAGTYEQYF. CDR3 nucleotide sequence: TGCAGTGCTAGTTGGGCAGGGACCTACGAGCAGTACTTC.

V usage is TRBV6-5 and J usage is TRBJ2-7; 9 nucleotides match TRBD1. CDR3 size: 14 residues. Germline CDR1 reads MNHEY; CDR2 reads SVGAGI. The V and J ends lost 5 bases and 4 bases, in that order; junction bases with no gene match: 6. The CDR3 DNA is TGTGCCAGCAGTCGGACAGGGGTAACTTACGAGCAGTACTTC. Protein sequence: CASSRTGVTYEQYF.

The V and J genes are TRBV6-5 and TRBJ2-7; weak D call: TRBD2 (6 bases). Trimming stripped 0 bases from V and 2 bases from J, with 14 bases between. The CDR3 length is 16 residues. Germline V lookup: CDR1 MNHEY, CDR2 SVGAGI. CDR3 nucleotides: TGTGCCAGCAGTTACTCGGGCCCCGGGGGAACCTACGAGCAGTACTTC. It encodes CASSYSGPGGTYEQYF.

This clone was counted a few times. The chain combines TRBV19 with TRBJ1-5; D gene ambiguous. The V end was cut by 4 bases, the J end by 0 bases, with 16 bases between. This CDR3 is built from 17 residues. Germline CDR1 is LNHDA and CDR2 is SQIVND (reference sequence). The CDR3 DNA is TGTGCCAGTAGTAACGCCTTTTTGGCAGATAGCAATCAGCCCCAGCATTTT. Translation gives CASSNAFLADSNQPQHF.

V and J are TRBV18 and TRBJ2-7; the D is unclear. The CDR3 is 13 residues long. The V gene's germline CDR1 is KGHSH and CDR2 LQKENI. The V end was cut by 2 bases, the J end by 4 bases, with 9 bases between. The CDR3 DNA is TGTGCCAGCTCACCAGCCAAAACATACGAGCAGTACTTC. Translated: CASSPAKTYEQYF.

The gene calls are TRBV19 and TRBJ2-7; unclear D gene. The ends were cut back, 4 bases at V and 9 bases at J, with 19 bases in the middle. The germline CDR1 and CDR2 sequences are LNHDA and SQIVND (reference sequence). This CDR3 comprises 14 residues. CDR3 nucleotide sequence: TGTGCCAGTAGTACCTCCGGGTTCCCGTTTGTGCAGTACTTC. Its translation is CASSTSGFPFVQYF.

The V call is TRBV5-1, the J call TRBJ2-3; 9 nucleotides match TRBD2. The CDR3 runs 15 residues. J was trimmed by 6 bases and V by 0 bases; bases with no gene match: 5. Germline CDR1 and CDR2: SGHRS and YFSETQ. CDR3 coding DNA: TGCGCCAGCAGCTTGGTTCTGCGGGAGGGGGATACGCAGTATTTT. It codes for CASSLVLREGDTQYF.

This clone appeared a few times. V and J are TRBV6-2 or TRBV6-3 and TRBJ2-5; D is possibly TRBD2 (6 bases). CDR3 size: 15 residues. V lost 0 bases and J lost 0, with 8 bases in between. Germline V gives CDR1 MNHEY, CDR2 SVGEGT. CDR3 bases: TGTGCCAGCAGTTACTCTTCTAGCGACCAAGAGACCCAGTACTTC. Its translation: CASSYSSSDQETQYF.

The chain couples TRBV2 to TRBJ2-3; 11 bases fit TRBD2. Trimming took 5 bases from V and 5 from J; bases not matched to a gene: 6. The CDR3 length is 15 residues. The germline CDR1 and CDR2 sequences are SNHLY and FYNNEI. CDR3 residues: CASSIAGGLQDTQYF. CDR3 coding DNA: TGTGCCAGCAGTATAGCGGGGGGGCTTCAAGATACGCAGTATTTT.

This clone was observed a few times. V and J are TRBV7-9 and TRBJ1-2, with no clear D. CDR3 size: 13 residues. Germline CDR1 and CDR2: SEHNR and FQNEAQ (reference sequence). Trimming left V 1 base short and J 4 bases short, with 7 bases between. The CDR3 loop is CASSLDSGYGYTF. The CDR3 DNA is TGTGCCAGCAGCTTAGATTCAGGCTATGGCTACACCTTC.

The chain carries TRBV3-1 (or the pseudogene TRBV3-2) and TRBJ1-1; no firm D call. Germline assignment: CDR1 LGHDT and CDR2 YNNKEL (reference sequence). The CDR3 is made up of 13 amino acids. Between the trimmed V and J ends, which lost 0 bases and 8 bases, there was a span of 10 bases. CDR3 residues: CASSQDVRQEAFF. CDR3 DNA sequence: TGTGCCAGCAGCCAAGATGTTCGCCAGGAAGCTTTCTTT.

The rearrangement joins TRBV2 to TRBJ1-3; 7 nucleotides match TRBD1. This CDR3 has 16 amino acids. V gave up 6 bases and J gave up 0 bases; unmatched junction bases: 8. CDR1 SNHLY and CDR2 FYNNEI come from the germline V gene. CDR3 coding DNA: TGTGCCAGCAGCGCCGACAGGGTCAACTCTGGAAACACCATATATTTT. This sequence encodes CASSADRVNSGNTIYF. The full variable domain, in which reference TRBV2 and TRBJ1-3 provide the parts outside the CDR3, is EPEVTQTPSHQVTQMGQEVILRCVPISNHLYFYWYRQILGQKVEFLVSFYNNEISEKSEIFDDQFSVERPDGSNFTLKIRSTKLEDSAMYFCASSADRVNSGNTIYFGEGSWLTVV.

The CDR3 sequence: CASSPGLAGVIHNEQFF. DNA for the CDR3: TGTGCCAGCTCACCCGGACTAGCGGGAGTTATCCACAATGAGCAGTTCTTC. V usage is TRBV18 and J usage is TRBJ2-1; 13 nucleotides line up with TRBD2. Germline V CDR1 and CDR2: KGHSH, LQKENI. The CDR3 covers 17 residues. V gave up 3 bases and J gave up 5 bases; unmatched junction bases: 7.

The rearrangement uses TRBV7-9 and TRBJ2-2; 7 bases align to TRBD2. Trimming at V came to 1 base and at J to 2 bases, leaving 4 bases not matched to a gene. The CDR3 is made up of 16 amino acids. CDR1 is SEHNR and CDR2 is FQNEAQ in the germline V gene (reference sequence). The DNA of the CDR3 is TGTGCCAGCAGCTTAGTAACTAGCGACAACACCGGGGAGCTGTTTTTT. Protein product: CASSLVTSDNTGELFF.

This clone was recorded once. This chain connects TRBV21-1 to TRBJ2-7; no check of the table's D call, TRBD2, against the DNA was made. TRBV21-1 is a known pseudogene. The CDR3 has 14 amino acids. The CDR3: CARYPSGINYEQYF. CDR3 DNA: TGTGCCAGGTACCCTAGCGGGATCAACTACGAGCAGTACTTC.

CDR3 protein: CASRYTGNNQPQHF. The CDR3 DNA reads as TGTGCCAGTAGGTACACAGGGAACAATCAGCCCCAGCATTTT. This chain links TRBV19 with TRBJ1-5; a weak D match, TRBD1 (6 bases). The CDR3 consists of 14 residues. V lost 6 bases, J lost 3 bases, and 12 bases lay in between. Looked up from germline, CDR1 is LNHDA and CDR2 is SQIVND (reference sequence).

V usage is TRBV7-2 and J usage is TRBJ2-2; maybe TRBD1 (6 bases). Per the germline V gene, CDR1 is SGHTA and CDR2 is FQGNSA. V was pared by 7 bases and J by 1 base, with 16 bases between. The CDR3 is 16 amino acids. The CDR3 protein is CASTPEGGWNTGELFF. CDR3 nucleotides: TGTGCCAGCACCCCAGAAGGGGGTTGGAACACCGGGGAGCTGTTTTTT.

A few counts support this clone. CDR3 protein: CASSIQGPEQYF. CDR3 DNA sequence: TGTGCCAGCAGTATACAGGGCCCCGAGCAGTACTTC. This rearrangement joins TRBV2 to TRBJ2-7; perhaps TRBD1 as D (6 bases). Germline assignment: CDR1 SNHLY and CDR2 FYNNEI. There are 12 residues in the CDR3. V was clipped by 5 bases and J by 6 bases, with 11 bases between them.

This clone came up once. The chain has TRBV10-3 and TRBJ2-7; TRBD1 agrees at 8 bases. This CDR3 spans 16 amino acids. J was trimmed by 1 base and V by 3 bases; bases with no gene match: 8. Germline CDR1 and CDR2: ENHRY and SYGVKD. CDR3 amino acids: CAISDITGTGSYEQYF. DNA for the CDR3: TGTGCCATCAGTGATATTACCGGGACAGGATCCTACGAGCAGTACTTC.

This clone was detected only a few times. CDR3 loop: CASSPLEGSGQPQHF. DNA for the CDR3: TGTGCCAGCAGCCCACTCGAGGGCTCGGGTCAGCCCCAGCATTTT. V gene TRBV7-6 combines with J gene TRBJ1-5; D gene unclear. Germline lookup yields CDR1 SGHVS and CDR2 FNYEAQ. V lost 5 bases and J lost 6, with 17 bases in between. The CDR3 loop spans 15 amino acids.

CDR3 in DNA: TGTGCCATCAGGCAGGTAGGACAGGGGTTCGAGCAGTACTTC. Protein: CAIRQVGQGFEQYF. The rearrangement joins TRBV10-3 to TRBJ2-7; 9 nucleotides line up with TRBD1. J gave up 6 bases and V 6 bases, and 9 bases lay outside the gene matches. CDR1 is ENHRY, CDR2 SYGVKD, per germline. This CDR3 comprises 14 residues.

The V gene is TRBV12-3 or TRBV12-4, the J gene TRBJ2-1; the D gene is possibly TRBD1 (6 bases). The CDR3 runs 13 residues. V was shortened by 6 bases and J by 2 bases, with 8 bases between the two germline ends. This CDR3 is CASRTGPYNEQFF. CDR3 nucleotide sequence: TGTGCCAGCAGAACAGGGCCCTACAATGAGCAGTTCTTC.

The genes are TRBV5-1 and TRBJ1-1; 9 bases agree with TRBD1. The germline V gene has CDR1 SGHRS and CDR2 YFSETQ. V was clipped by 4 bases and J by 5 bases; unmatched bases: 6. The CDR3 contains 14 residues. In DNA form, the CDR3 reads TGCGCCAGCAGCGCGGGACAGGGAGATACTGAAGCTTTCTTT. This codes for CASSAGQGDTEAFF.

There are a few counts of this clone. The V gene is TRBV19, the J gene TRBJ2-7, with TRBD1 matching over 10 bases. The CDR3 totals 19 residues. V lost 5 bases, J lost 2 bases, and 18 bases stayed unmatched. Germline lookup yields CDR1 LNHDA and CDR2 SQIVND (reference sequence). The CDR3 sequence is CASSLMEGQGTRITYEQYF. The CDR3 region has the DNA TGTGCCAGTAGTCTTATGGAGGGACAGGGGACTAGAATTACCTACGAGCAGTACTTC.